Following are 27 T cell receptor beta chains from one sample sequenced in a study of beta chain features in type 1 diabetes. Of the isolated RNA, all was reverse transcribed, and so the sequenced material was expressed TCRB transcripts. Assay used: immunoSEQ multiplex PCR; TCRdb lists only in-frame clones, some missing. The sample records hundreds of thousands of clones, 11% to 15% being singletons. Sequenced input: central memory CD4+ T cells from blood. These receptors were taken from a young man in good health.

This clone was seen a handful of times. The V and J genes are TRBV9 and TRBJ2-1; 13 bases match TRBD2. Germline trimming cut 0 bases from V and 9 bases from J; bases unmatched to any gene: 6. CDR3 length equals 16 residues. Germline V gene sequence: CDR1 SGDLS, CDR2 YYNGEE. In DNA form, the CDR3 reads TGTGCCAGCAGCGTAGGCGGACTAGCGGGAGAGTCTGAGCAGTTCTTC. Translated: CASSVGGLAGESEQFF. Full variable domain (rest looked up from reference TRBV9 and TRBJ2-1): DSGVTQTPKHLITATGQRVTLRCSPRSGDLSVYWYQQSLDQGLQFLIQYYNGEERAKGNILERFSAQQFPDLHSELNLSSLELGDSALYFCASSVGGLAGESEQFFGPGTRLTVL.

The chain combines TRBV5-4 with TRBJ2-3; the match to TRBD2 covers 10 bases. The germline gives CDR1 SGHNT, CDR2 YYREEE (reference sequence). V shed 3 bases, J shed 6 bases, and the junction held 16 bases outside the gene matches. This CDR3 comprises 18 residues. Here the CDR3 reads CASSSKVGLATTGDTQYF. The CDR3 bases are TGTGCCAGCAGCTCCAAAGTGGGACTAGCGACTACAGGGGATACGCAGTATTTT.

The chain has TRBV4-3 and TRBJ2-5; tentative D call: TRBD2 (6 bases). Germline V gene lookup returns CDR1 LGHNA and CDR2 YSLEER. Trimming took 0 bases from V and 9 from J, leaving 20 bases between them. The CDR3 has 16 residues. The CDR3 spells CASSQEGAGTQGAQYF. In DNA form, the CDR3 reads TGCGCCAGCAGCCAAGAAGGGGCCGGGACTCAAGGGGCCCAGTACTTC.

Here the CDR3 DNA reads TGTGCCAGCAGCTCGAAACATGCAACTAATGAAAAACTGTTTTTT. It specifies CASSSKHATNEKLFF. The genes are TRBV5-4 and TRBJ1-4; D is undetermined. The CDR3 runs 15 residues. The V and J ends lost 3 bases and 0 bases respectively, with 9 bases between them. Germline CDR1 and CDR2: SGHNT and YYREEE (reference sequence).

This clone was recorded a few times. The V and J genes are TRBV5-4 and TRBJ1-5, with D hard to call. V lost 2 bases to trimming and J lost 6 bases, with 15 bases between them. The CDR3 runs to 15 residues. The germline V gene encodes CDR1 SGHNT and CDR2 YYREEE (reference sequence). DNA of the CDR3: TGTGCCAGCAGCTTATGGGGAAACGTAGGTCAGCCCCAGCATTTT. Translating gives CASSLWGNVGQPQHF.

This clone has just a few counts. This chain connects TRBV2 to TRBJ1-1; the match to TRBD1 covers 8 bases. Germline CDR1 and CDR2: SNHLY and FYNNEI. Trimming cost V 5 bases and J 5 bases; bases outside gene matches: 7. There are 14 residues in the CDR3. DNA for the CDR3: TGTGCCAGCAGTTCCCAGGGGGCCAGAACTGAAGCTTTCTTT. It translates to CASSSQGARTEAFF.

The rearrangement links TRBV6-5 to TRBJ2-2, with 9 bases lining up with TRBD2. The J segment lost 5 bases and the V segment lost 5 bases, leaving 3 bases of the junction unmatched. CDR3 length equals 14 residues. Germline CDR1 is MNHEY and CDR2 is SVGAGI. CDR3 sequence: CASSQGLATGELFF. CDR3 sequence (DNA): TGTGCCAGCAGTCAGGGACTAGCAACCGGGGAGCTGTTTTTT.

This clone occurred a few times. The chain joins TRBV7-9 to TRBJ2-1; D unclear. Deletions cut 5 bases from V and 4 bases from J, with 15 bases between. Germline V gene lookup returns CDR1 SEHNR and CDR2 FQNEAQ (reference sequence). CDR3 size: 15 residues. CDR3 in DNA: TGTGCCAGCAGCCCTCCGAACTCCCGATACAATGAGCAGTTCTTC. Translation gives CASSPPNSRYNEQFF.

DNA for the CDR3: TGTGCCAGCAAGTTAGTGTCTGACGCCGGTGAAGCTTTCTTT. It codes for CASKLVSDAGEAFF. The chain links TRBV7-9 to TRBJ1-1; D is uncertain. Germline loops: CDR1 SEHNR, CDR2 FQNEAQ (reference sequence). There are 14 residues in the CDR3. V was pared by 7 bases and J by 7 bases, with 19 bases between.

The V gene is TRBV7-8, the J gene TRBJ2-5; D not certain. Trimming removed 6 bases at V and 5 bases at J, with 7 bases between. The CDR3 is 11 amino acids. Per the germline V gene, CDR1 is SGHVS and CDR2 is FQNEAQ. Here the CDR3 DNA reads TGTGCCAGCAGAGATGGGGAGACCCAGTACTTC. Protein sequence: CASRDGETQYF.

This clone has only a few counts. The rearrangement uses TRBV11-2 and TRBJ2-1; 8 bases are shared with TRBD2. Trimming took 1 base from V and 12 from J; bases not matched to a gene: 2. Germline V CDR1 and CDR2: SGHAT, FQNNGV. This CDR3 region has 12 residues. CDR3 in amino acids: CASSLVAGGQFF. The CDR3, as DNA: TGTGCCAGCAGCTTAGTTGCGGGGGGGCAGTTCTTC.

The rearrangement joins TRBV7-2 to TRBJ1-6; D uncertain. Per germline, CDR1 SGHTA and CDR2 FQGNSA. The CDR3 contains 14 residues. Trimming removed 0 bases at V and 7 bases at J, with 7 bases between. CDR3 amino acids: CASSLAQSNSPLHF. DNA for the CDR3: TGTGCCAGCAGCTTAGCACAGAGCAATTCACCCCTCCACTTT.

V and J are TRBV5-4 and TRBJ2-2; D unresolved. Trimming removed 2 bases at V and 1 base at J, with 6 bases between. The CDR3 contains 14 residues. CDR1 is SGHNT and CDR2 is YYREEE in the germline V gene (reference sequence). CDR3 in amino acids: CASSFVGNTGELFF. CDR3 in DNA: TGTGCCAGCAGCTTTGTGGGGAACACCGGGGAGCTGTTTTTT.

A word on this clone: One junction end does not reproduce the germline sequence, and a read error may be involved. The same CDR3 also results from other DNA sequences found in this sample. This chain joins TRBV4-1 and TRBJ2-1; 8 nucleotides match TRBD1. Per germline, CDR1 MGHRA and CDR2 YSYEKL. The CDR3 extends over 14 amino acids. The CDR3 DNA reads TGTGCCAGCAGCCAAGGACAGGGCTACAATGAGCAGTTCTTC. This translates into CASSQGQGYNEQFF.

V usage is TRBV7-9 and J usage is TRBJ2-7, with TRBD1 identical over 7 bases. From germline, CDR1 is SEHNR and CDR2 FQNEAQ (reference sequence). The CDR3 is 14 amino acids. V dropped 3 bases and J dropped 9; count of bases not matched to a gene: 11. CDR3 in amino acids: CASSFTGTVGVQYF. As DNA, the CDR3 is TGTGCCAGCAGCTTTACCGGGACAGTCGGAGTGCAGTACTTC.

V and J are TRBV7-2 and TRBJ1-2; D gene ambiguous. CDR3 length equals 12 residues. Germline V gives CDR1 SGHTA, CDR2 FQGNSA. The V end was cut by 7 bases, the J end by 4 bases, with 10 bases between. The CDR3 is CASTAGLYGYTF. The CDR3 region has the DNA TGTGCCAGCACCGCGGGCCTCTATGGCTACACCTTC.

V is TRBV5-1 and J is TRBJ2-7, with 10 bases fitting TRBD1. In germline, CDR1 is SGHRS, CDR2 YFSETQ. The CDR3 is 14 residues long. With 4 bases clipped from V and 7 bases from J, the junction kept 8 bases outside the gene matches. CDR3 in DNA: TGCGCCAGCAGCCCCGCCGGGACAGGGGTTGAGCAGTACTTC. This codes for CASSPAGTGVEQYF.

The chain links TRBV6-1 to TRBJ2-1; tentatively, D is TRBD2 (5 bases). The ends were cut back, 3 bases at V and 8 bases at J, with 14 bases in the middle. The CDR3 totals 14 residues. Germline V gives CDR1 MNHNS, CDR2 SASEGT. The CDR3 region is CASSDSGAIHEQFF. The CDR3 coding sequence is TGTGCCAGCAGTGACAGCGGCGCGATCCATGAGCAGTTCTTC.

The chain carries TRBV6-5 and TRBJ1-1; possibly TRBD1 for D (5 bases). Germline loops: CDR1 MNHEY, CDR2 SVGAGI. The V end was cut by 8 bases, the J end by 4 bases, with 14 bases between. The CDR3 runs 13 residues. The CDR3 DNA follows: TGTGCCAGCCAACCCCCAGGGCTCACTGAAGCTTTCTTT. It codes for CASQPPGLTEAFF.

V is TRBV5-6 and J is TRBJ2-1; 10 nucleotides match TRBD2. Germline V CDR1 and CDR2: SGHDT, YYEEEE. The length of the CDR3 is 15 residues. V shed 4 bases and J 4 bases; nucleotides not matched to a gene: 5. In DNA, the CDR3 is TGTGCCAGCAGCGGCGGACTAGCGGCTTACAATGAGCAGTTCTTC. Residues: CASSGGLAAYNEQFF. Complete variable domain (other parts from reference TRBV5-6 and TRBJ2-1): DAGVTQSPTHLIKTRGQQVTLRCSPKSGHDTVSWYQQALGQGPQFIFQYYEEEERQRGNFPDRFSGHQFPNYSSELNVNALLLGDSALYLCASSGGLAAYNEQFFGPGTRLTVL.

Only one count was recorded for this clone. CDR3 nucleotides: TGTGCCAGCAGCCCTTGGGTGGGGGAGGAGCAGTTCTTC. Translation gives CASSPWVGEEQFF. The J gene is TRBJ2-1, the V gene TRBV11-2; D tentatively reads TRBD1 or TRBD2 (5 bases each). Germline CDR1 reads SGHAT; CDR2 reads FQNNGV. This CDR3 has 13 residues. V shed 5 bases and J shed 10 bases, with 15 bases lying between them. The whole variable domain, filled in from reference TRBV11-2 and TRBJ2-1, reads EAGVAQSPRYKIIEKRQSVAFWCNPISGHATLYWYQQILGQGPKLLIQFQNNGVVDDSQLPKDRFSAERLKGVDSTLKIQPAKLEDSAVYLCASSPWVGEEQFFGPGTRLTVL.

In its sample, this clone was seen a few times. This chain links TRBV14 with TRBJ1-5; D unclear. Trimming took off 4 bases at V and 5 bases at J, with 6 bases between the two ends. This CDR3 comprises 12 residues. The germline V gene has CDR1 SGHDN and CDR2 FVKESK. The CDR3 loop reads CASSLLDQPQHF. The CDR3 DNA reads TGTGCCAGCAGCCTCCTCGATCAGCCCCAGCATTTT.

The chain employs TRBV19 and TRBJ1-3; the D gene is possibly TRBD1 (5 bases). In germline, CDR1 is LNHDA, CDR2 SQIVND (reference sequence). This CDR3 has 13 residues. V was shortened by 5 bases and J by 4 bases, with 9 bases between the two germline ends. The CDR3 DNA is TGTGCCAGTAGTGGAGGGGCCGGAAACACCATATATTTT. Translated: CASSGGAGNTIYF.

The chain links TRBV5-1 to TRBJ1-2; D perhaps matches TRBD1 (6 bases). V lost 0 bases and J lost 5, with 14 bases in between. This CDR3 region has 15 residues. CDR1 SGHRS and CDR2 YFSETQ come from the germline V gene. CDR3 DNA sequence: TGCGCCAGCAGCTTGGACGGGGGCCCAGGTTATGGCTACACCTTC. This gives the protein CASSLDGGPGYGYTF.

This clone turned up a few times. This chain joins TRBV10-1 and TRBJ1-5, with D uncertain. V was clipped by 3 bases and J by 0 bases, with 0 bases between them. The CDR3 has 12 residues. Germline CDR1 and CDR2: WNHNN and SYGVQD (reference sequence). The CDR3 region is CASSDSNQPQHF. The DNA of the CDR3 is TGCGCCAGCAGTGATAGCAATCAGCCCCAGCATTTT.

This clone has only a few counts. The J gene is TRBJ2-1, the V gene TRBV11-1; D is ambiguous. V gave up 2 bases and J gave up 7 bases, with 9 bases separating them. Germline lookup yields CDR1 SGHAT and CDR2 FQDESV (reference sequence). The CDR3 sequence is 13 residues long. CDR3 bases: TGTGCCAGCAGCTTACCGAGGTTGAATGAGCAGTTCTTC. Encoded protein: CASSLPRLNEQFF. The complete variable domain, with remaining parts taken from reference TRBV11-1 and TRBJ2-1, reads EAEVAQSPRYKITEKSQAVAFWCDPISGHATLYWYRQILGQGPELLVQFQDESVVDDSQLPKDRFSAERLKGVDSTLKIQPAELGDSAMYLCASSLPRLNEQFFGPGTRLTVL.

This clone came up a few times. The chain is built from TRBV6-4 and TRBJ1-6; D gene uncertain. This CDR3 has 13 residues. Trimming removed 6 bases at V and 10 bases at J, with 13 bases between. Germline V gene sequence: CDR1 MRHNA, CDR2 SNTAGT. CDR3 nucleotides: TGTGCCAGCAGGCACAGTGGAGAATCACCCCTCCACTTT. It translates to CASRHSGESPLHF.